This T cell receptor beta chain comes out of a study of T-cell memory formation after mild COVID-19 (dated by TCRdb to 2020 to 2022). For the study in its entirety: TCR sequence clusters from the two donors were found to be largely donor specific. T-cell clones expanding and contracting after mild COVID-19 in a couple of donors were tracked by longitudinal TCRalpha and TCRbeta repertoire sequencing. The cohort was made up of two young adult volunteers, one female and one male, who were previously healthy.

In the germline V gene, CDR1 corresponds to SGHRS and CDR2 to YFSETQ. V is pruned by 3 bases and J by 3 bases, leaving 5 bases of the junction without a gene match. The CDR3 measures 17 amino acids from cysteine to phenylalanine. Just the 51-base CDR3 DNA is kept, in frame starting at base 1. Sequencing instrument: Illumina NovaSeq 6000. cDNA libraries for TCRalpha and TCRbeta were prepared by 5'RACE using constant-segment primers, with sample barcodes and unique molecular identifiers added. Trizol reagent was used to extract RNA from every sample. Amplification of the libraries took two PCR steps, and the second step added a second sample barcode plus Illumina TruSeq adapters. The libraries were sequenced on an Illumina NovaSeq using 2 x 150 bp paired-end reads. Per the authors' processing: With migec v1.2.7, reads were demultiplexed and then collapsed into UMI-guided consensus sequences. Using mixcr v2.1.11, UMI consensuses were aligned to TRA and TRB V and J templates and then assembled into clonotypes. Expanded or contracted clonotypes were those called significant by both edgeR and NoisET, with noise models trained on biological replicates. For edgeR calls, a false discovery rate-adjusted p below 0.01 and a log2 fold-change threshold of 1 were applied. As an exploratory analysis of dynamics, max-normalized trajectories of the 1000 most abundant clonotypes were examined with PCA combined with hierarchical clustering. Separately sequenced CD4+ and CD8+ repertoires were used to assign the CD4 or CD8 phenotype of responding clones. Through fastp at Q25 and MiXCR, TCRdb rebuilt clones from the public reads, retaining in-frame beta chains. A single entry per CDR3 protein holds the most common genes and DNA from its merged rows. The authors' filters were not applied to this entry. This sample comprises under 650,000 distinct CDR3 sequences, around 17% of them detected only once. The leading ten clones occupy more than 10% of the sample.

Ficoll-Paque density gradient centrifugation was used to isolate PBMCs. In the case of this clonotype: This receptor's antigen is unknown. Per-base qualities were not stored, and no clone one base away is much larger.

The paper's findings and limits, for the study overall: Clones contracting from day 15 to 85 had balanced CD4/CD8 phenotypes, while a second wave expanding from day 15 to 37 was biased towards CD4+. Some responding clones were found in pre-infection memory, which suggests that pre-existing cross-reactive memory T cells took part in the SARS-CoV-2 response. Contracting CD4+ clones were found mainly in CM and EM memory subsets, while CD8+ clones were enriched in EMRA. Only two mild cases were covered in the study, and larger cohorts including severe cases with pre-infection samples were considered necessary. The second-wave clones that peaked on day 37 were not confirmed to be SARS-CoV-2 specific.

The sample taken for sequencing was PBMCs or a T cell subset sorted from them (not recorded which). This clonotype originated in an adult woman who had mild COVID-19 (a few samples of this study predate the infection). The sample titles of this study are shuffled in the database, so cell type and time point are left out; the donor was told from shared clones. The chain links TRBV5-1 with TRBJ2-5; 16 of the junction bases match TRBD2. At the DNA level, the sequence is TGCGCCAGCAGCTGGGGACTAGCGGGGGGGATCAAAGAGACCCAGTACTTC. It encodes CASSWGLAGGIKETQYF.